This T cell receptor beta chain was identified in a study of T cells in Graves' hyperthyroidism and ophthalmopathy (dated by TCRdb to between 2018 and 2021). For context, the study as a whole: Peripheral blood was sampled at the time of initial diagnosis, prior to any treatment. The paper describes TCR Vbeta CDR3 sequencing of some 130 peripheral blood samples, made up of 43 ophthalmopathy patients, 70 to 75 hyperthyroidism patients and 17 progressor patients. For training and testing, the 80 to 100 patients in the discovery cohort were randomly divided in a 7:3 ratio. To identify distinguishing TCR V-J signatures, a discovery cohort of some 99 patients was used, comprising 43 with Graves' ophthalmopathy and approximately 57 with stable Graves' hyperthyroidism. In addition, the study compared T-cell repertoires in thyroid tissue and in blood from several Graves' hyperthyroidism patients. Following sampling, methimazole starting at 30 mg daily was given to hyperthyroidism patients, and high-dose intravenous methylprednisolone was given to ophthalmopathy patients. Prospective prediction of ophthalmopathy was tested in an independent validation cohort of fewer than 20 hyperthyroidism patients and 17 patients who later progressed to ophthalmopathy.

Stable Graves' hyperthyroidism was defined as no progression to ophthalmopathy during 18 months of follow-up. Hyperthyroidism patients were aged 18 to 65 years and newly diagnosed, with disease duration of less than 2 months. Patients with uncontrolled infections, other autoimmune diseases, pregnancy or lactation were excluded. Diagnoses were based on clinical symptoms, serum thyroxine and TRAb, thyroid ultrasound and orbital computed tomography. PBMCs were separated from 10 ml of fresh peripheral blood using Ficoll-Paque density gradient centrifugation. Trizol reagent was used to extract total RNA, and RNA quality was then checked on an Agilent 2100 Bioanalyzer. This clonotype was counted only a few times. The antigen it recognizes is unknown. Base-call qualities are not available, and no considerably larger clone is one nucleotide away. Beyond this particular receptor, the publication reports: Most expanded thyroid clonotypes (frequency above 0.001) were also detected in blood, suggesting blood repertoires may reflect thyroid immune responses. In validation, the model predicted progression to ophthalmopathy a median of approximately 6.6 months before onset, with over 60% sensitivity and 72.22% specificity. Sample size was not statistically predetermined, and investigators were not blinded to group allocation. A model built on a 13 V-J signature distinguished ophthalmopathy from stable hyperthyroidism, reaching 87.88% sensitivity and approximately 83% specificity in cross-validation and 80%/75% in testing.

The TCR beta CDR3 regions were amplified from RNA transcripts. A first-round RT-PCR of the TCR CDR3 used the HTBI primer set with the Qiagen OneStep RT-PCR kit. Libraries were constructed in a second round of multiplex PCR, after which size selection and purification were carried out. Libraries were sequenced paired-end with 100 bp reads on an Illumina HiSeq2000. The authors' analysis ran thus. SOAPnuke was used to process the raw data, removing reads that contained adapters or uncalled bases, had a mean Phred below 15, or lacked an exact match to the constant primer or identifier. COPE v1.2.5 was used to merge the high-quality paired reads, and each unique nucleotide sequence was defined as a clonotype. MiTCR v1.1 was used to align clonotypes to the IMGT TRBV, TRBD and TRBJ reference segments. Analysis was restricted to V-J combinations with a frequency above 0.0001, which covered 98% to 99.2% of repertoires. The TCS score was defined as the ratio of F50 (clonal expansion) to E x V (chaos), calculated using BLOSUM62-based TCRdist between CDR3 peptides within each V-J. Welch's t-statistics and random forest reduced around 510 V-J features to 13, which were used in a naive Bayes classifier (R e1071). TCRdb reprocessed the public reads (quality trimming at Q25 with fastp, clone calling with MiXCR) and kept in-frame beta chains. Here each entry gathers all rows of one CDR3 protein and keeps the most common genes and DNA. The V and J calls shown here were made by TCRdb, not taken from the authors' results. The sample table contains approximately 590,000 distinct CDR3 sequences; only one count was recorded for 15% to 17% of them. The top ten clones comprise roughly 7.3% of the sample.

The specimen was blood. This TCR derives from a woman in her thirties with Graves' hyperthyroidism.

The DNA sequence is given as TGTGCCTGGAGAGCAGGAGCGGGATTACAAGAGACCCAGTACTTC. Its coded protein is CAWRAGAGLQETQYF. The V and J genes are TRBV30 and TRBJ2-5; 7 bases in the junction line up with TRBD2. The CDR3 spans 15 residues, from the cysteine through the phenylalanine. Only the CDR3 part of the read is kept: 45 bases, read in frame from the first base. V ends up 3 bases short and J 2 bases short, with an unmatched junction base count of 9. CDR1 and CDR2, per the germline V gene (reference sequence), are GTSNPN and SVGIG.